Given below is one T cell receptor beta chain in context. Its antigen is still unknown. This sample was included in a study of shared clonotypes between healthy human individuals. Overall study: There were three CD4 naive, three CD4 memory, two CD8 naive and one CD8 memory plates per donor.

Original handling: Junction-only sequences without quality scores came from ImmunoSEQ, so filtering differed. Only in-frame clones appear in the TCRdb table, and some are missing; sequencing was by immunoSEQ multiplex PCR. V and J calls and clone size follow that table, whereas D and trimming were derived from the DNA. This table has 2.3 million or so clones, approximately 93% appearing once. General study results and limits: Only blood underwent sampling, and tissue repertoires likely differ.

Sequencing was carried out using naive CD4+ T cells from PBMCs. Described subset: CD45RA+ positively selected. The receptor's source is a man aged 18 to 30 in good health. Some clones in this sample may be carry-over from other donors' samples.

CDR3 DNA sequence: TGCGCCAGCAGCCCCGGGGCCGGTAATGAAAAACTGTTTTTT. Protein sequence: CASSPGAGNEKLFF. The rearrangement links TRBV5-1 to TRBJ1-4; possible D gene TRBD1, 5 bases. The CDR3 sequence is 14 residues long. V was pared by 4 bases and J by 4 bases, with 11 bases between. Germline V lookup: CDR1 SGHRS, CDR2 YFSETQ.